This T cell receptor beta chain stems from a study of memory CD4+ T cells and cytomegalovirus serostatus. The overall study: Donors were healthy Belgian adults, several CMV seropositive and 20 to 30 seronegative. Findings of the study overall: CMV serostatus prediction reached median AUC approximately 0.95, or 0.91 with US-trained model. CD4+ memory repertoires contained about two fifths of the 164 reported CMV TCRbeta sequences.

Looked up from germline, CDR1 is DFQATT and CDR2 is SNEGSKA (reference sequence). The CDR3 is 11 residues long. The ends were cut back, 6 bases at V and 12 bases at J, with 17 bases in the middle. About this clone itself: The antigen is unknown.

The data were produced by immunoSEQ multiplex PCR, yet TCRdb's version contains in-frame clones alone and is incomplete. This table has more than 45,000 clones, roughly 73% appearing once. Single viable CD3+CD4+CD8-CD45RO+ cells were sorted as the memory CD4+ T cells. Positive selection with CD4 microbeads enriched total CD4+ T cells. The clonotype was recovered from an adult in good health and CMV-seronegative. Sample: memory CD4+ T cells from blood. This rearrangement joins TRBV20-1 to TRBJ1-2; D is undetermined. CDR3 sequence (DNA): TGCAGTGCGGACCGGGCCCTGCTACACACCTTC. This encodes CSADRALLHTF.